This T cell receptor beta chain was captured in a study of T-cell reconstitution after alpha-beta-depleted transplantation in children (dated by TCRdb to 2016 to 2017). Turning to the overall study: Using TCR repertoire profiling, the study followed T-cell immune reconstitution in a quantitative way in children after TCRalphabeta/CD19-depleted allogeneic hematopoietic cell transplantation.

The library relied on PCR. TCRdb shows the sequencer as Illumina HiSeq 2500. TCR library preparation used molecular barcoding, with unique molecular identifiers applied to normalize quantification of the TCRbeta repertoire. TCRdb trimmed public reads at Q25 via fastp, called clones via MiXCR and kept in-frame beta chains. Each CDR3 protein gets just one entry, which takes the most common genes and DNA from the rows behind it. The sample table records 780,000 or so distinct CDR3 sequences; roughly 15% of these occur just once. Of the sample, around 5.3% falls within the top ten clones. V ends up 2 bases short and J 4 bases short, with an unmatched junction base count of 7. The CDR3 covers 16 residues, taking in both the cysteine and the phenylalanine. Left in the record is the CDR3 DNA by itself, 48 bases read in frame from the first base. The germline V gene specifies SGHRS as CDR1 and YFSETQ as CDR2.

The paper as a whole reports these results and caveats: In some patients, the high TCRbeta diversity seen at day 60 was put down to recipient T cells and intrathymic progenitors that had survived conditioning. The apparently early alphabetaT-cell count recovery about two months after transplant was reportedly dependent on only several hundred rapidly expanded clones derived from non-depleted graft cells. Over the following months the frequencies of hyperexpanded clones went down, and after one year T-cell counts and TCRbeta diversity were mostly credited to newly produced T cells.

The treatment or condition label, read with the paper, signifies: allogeneic hematopoietic cell transplantation with graft depleted of TCRalphabeta T cells and CD19 B cells. The children who served as transplant recipients had been given grafts of TCRalphabeta/CD19-depleted allogeneic hematopoietic cells. A word on this clonotype: Which antigen it targets is not known. There are no base qualities to consult, and no much larger clone falls within one base.

The sequence joins TRBV5-1 to TRBJ2-1, and 9 bases in between align with TRBD2. The sequence came from a male patient between 10 and 17 years old who had a stem cell transplant for acute lymphoblastic leukemia, so the T cells may come from the graft donor. Specimen: PBMCs, mostly from graft donor cells, collected 360 days after TCRalphabeta/CD19-depleted stem cell transplant. CDR3 protein: CASSFPLAGKYNEQFF. In nucleotides, the sequence is TGCGCCAGCAGCTTTCCACTAGCGGGTAAATACAATGAGCAGTTCTTC. Outside the CDR3, residues come from the reference TRBV5-1 and TRBJ2-1 proteins, so the full variable domain is: KAGVTQTPRYLIKTRGQQVTLSCSPISGHRSVSWYQQTPGQGLQFLFEYFSETQRNKGNFPGRFSGRQFSNSRSEMNVSTLELGDSALYLCASSFPLAGKYNEQFFGPGTRLTVL.